The 26 T cell receptor beta chains presented below share a single source sample, sequenced in a study of human T cells and chemical hapten exposure (dated by TCRdb to 2020 to 2022). The method was RACE. The sequencing machine was a NextSeq 500. TCRdb took the public reads, trimmed them with fastp at Q25, ran MiXCR for clone calling and kept in-frame beta chains. CDR3 protein sequences are deduplicated, and each keeps its most common genes and DNA. The sample has just over 70,000 distinct CDR3 sequences on record, 11% of them singletons. The ten biggest clones cover roughly 1.5% of the sample. The intended sense of this specimen's time point label: patch test 3, about 24 weeks after DPC sensitization. The sample's treatment or condition label, in plain terms: therapeutic diphenylcyclopropenone sensitization with weekly scalp DPC. Sequencing was performed on whole blood, taken in connection with sensitization to the hapten diphenylcyclopropenone (DPC). These receptors came from a woman aged 45-65 years with alopecia areata. Some clones in this sample may be carry-over from other donors' samples.

This clonotype was recorded many times. The chain couples TRBV4-2 to TRBJ1-2; 9 bases fit TRBD1. Germline V CDR1 and CDR2: LGHNA, YNFKEQ. This CDR3 comprises 15 residues. The V segment lost 3 bases and the J segment 1 base; nucleotides outside the gene matches: 3. Here the CDR3 reads CASSQGQGDNYGYTF. CDR3 in DNA: TGTGCCAGCAGCCAGGGACAGGGTGATAACTATGGCTACACCTTC.

Many counts were recorded for this clonotype. The chain recombines TRBV11-2 with TRBJ2-1, with D maybe TRBD2 (6 bases). This CDR3 has 17 residues. The V and J ends lost 5 bases and 4 bases respectively, with 21 bases between them. The germline V gene encodes CDR1 SGHAT and CDR2 FQNNGV. CDR3 bases: TGTGCCAGCAGCCCCCCGCCCGCGGGGAGTAGGTACAATGAGCAGTTCTTC. Translated, it gives CASSPPPAGSRYNEQFF.

This clonotype was detected many times. The chain's CDR3 is CASSVEGQPRNTEAFF. DNA of the CDR3: TGTGCCAGCAGTGTAGAGGGACAACCCAGGAACACTGAAGCTTTCTTT. The rearrangement uses TRBV27 and TRBJ1-1, with TRBD1 as a possible D gene (6 bases). Per the germline V gene, CDR1 is MNHEY and CDR2 is SMNVEV (reference sequence). With 5 bases removed from V and 1 base from J, the gap between germline ends came to 17 bases. The length of the CDR3 is 16 residues.

This chain joins TRBV7-6 and TRBJ1-5; D gene uncertain. Deletions cut 5 bases from V and 3 bases from J, with 11 bases between. Germline values: CDR1 SGHVS, CDR2 FNYEAQ. The CDR3 contains 14 residues. The CDR3 is CASSIGRINQPQHF. CDR3 DNA: TGTGCCAGCAGCATCGGACGGATCAATCAGCCCCAGCATTTT.

This clonotype was counted at least ten times. The chain employs TRBV20-1 and TRBJ2-1; 8 bases line up with TRBD2. The CDR3 totals 16 residues. V was clipped by 3 bases and J by 3 bases; unmatched bases: 10. Germline V gives CDR1 DFQATT, CDR2 SNEGSKA (reference sequence). The CDR3 DNA follows: TGCAGTGCTAGTAAAAGGGCACGGGGGGGCTACAATGAGCAGTTCTTC. Protein product: CSASKRARGGYNEQFF.

This clonotype was counted ten times or more. The V gene is TRBV5-1, the J gene TRBJ2-2; either TRBD1 or TRBD2 may supply D (6 bases each). V was cut by 4 bases and J by 4 bases, with 14 bases left in between. From germline, CDR1 is SGHRS and CDR2 YFSETQ. This CDR3 region has 15 residues. CDR3 loop: CASSGVRGPTGELFF. CDR3 DNA: TGCGCCAGCAGCGGGGTTCGGGGGCCCACCGGGGAGCTGTTTTTT.

This clonotype has ten or more counts. This chain links TRBV19 with TRBJ1-5, with D unclear. The CDR3 sequence is 17 residues long. V lost 4 bases and J lost 0, with 16 bases in between. In germline, CDR1 is LNHDA, CDR2 SQIVND (reference sequence). In nucleotides, the CDR3 is TGTGCCAGTAGTACTCTCGGCACCTCAGTTAGCAATCAGCCCCAGCATTTT. It is translated as CASSTLGTSVSNQPQHF.

This chain's CDR3 is CASSSRLNQPQHF. In nucleotides, the CDR3 is TGTGCCAGCAGTTCCAGACTTAATCAGCCCCAGCATTTT. This rearrangement joins TRBV12-3 or TRBV12-4 to TRBJ1-5; D is uncertain. The CDR3 is 13 amino acids. The germline V and J ends were trimmed by 4 bases and 4 bases, with 8 bases remaining between them.

This clonotype appeared many times. This chain joins TRBV5-6 and TRBJ2-5; 7 nucleotides agree with TRBD2. The CDR3 has 16 amino acids. V lost 3 bases to trimming and J lost 4 bases; unmatched junction nucleotides: 12. Germline CDR1 and CDR2: SGHDT and YYEEEE. CDR3 sequence (DNA): TGTGCCAGCAGCTCCCCCGAGGCGGGAGTGGTAGAGACCCAGTACTTC. Translated: CASSSPEAGVVETQYF.

In its sample, this clonotype was seen a few times. The chain carries TRBV7-9 and TRBJ1-1; D might be TRBD1 (6 bases). V gave up 4 bases and J gave up 4 bases, with 16 bases separating them. Germline V gene lookup returns CDR1 SEHNR and CDR2 FQNEAQ (reference sequence). There are 15 residues in the CDR3. CDR3 sequence: CASSSLTGLGTEAFF. The CDR3 DNA is TGTGCCAGCAGCTCCCTAACAGGGTTGGGCACTGAAGCTTTCTTT. Full variable domain (rest looked up from reference TRBV7-9 and TRBJ1-1): DTGVSQNPRHKITKRGQNVTFRCDPISEHNRLYWYRQTLGQGPEFLTYFQNEAQLEKSRLLSDRFSAERPKGSFSTLEIQRTEQGDSAMYLCASSSLTGLGTEAFFGQGTRLTVV.

This clonotype was seen many times. J is TRBJ1-1 and V is TRBV12-5; D unresolved. CDR1 LGHNT and CDR2 FRNRAP come from the germline V gene. This CDR3 has 13 amino acids. Trimming left V 5 bases short and J 0 bases short, with 7 bases between. The CDR3 here is CASGPNLNTEAFF. For the CDR3, the DNA is TGTGCTAGTGGTCCCAACTTGAACACTGAAGCTTTCTTT.

The chain employs TRBV14 and TRBJ1-1, with D maybe TRBD1 (5 bases). The CDR3 loop spans 13 amino acids. V lost 1 base, J lost 6 bases, and 9 bases lay in between. Per germline, CDR1 SGHDN and CDR2 FVKESK. The CDR3: CASSQVRGSEAFF. CDR3 nucleotides: TGTGCCAGCAGCCAAGTTAGGGGTTCTGAAGCTTTCTTT.

This chain uses TRBV20-1 with TRBJ2-5; D gene ambiguous. Between the trimmed V and J ends, which lost 3 bases and 4 bases, there was a span of 12 bases. There are 13 residues in the CDR3. CDR1 DFQATT and CDR2 SNEGSKA come from the germline V gene (reference sequence). CDR3 sequence reads: CSARKGPGETQYF. As DNA, the CDR3 is TGCAGTGCTAGGAAAGGCCCAGGAGAGACCCAGTACTTC.

This clonotype was seen at least ten times. This chain connects TRBV28 to TRBJ2-7; the D call may be TRBD1 or TRBD2 (6 bases each). The length of the CDR3 is 11 residues. Germline CDR1 and CDR2: MDHEN and SYDVKM. Trimming removed 6 bases at V and 4 bases at J, with 7 bases between. CDR3 nucleotides: TGTGCCAGCAGAGGGGGGTACGAGCAGTACTTC. It specifies CASRGGYEQYF.

CDR3 in amino acids: CSAQTGNTIYF. CDR3 nucleotides: TGCAGCGCTCAAACTGGAAACACCATATATTTT. The chain couples TRBV29-1 to TRBJ1-3; D is unresolved. This CDR3 has 11 residues. The germline V and J ends were trimmed by 7 bases and 2 bases, with 6 bases remaining between them. Germline lookup yields CDR1 SQVTM and CDR2 ANQGSEA.

The chain carries TRBV18 and TRBJ2-5; 9 bases map to TRBD1. This CDR3 is built from 15 residues. Germline assignment: CDR1 KGHSH and CDR2 LQKENI. With 2 bases clipped from V and 0 bases from J, the junction kept 1 base outside the gene matches. As DNA, the CDR3 is TGTGCCAGCTCACCATGGGACAGGGACCAAGAGACCCAGTACTTC. Protein sequence: CASSPWDRDQETQYF.

This clonotype showed up just a few times. The gene calls are TRBV6-2 or TRBV6-3 and TRBJ1-5; a possible D gene is TRBD1 (5 bases). The V gene's germline CDR1 is MNHEY and CDR2 SVGEGT. The CDR3 length is 15 residues. The V end was cut by 3 bases, the J end by 7 bases, with 16 bases between. DNA of the CDR3: TGTGCCAGCAGTTATTGGTTGGGGCCGGGGCAGCCCCAGCATTTT. Amino acid sequence: CASSYWLGPGQPQHF.

There are a few counts of this clonotype. This chain uses TRBV6-5 with TRBJ1-4; D not certain. Germline V lookup: CDR1 MNHEY, CDR2 SVGAGI. The CDR3 covers 13 residues. The germline V and J ends were trimmed by 3 bases and 13 bases, with 15 bases remaining between them. CDR3 in amino acids: CASSYYAREVLFF. CDR3 DNA: TGTGCCAGCAGTTATTATGCAAGGGAGGTACTGTTTTTT.

This clonotype showed up just a few times. The chain carries TRBV6-5 and TRBJ1-4; D is perhaps TRBD1 (6 bases). CDR3 length: 15 residues. The V end was cut by 3 bases, the J end by 11 bases, with 19 bases between. Per the germline V gene, CDR1 is MNHEY and CDR2 is SVGAGI. CDR3 in DNA: TGTGCCAGCAGTTATATGCCGCAGGGGAGGTGGAAACTGTTTTTT. Amino acids: CASSYMPQGRWKLFF.

This clonotype was seen only a few times. V is TRBV7-2 and J is TRBJ1-5, with a tentative D call TRBD1 (5 bases). This CDR3 has 17 residues. Trimming shortened V by 5 bases and J by 4 bases, and 21 bases separated the two germline ends. Germline V CDR1 and CDR2: SGHTA, FQGNSA. The chain's CDR3 is CASSLTGHSRLNQPQHF. The CDR3 bases are TGTGCCAGCAGCCTGACTGGACACAGTAGACTTAATCAGCCCCAGCATTTT. The full variable domain, rest sourced from reference TRBV7-2 and TRBJ1-5, is GAGVSQSPSNKVTEKGKDVELRCDPISGHTALYWYRQSLGQGLEFLIYFQGNSAPDKSGLPSDRFSAERTGGSVSTLTIQRTQQEDSAVYLCASSLTGHSRLNQPQHFGDGTRLSIL.

This clonotype was detected ten times or more. The chain links TRBV2 to TRBJ1-2; possibly TRBD1 for D (6 bases). The CDR3 runs 15 residues. The germline V and J ends were trimmed by 0 bases and 4 bases, with 12 bases remaining between them. Per germline, CDR1 SNHLY and CDR2 FYNNEI. CDR3 region: CASSEARTDSYGYTF. The CDR3 nucleotides read TGTGCCAGCAGTGAAGCAAGGACAGATTCCTATGGCTACACCTTC.

This clonotype was counted at least ten times. V gene TRBV6-1 combines with J gene TRBJ2-3; D ambiguous. CDR3 size: 16 residues. Germline CDR1 is MNHNS and CDR2 is SASEGT. Trimming pared 1 base from V and 2 bases from J, leaving 13 bases between. The CDR3 is CASSEGSRIYTDTQYF. CDR3 DNA sequence: TGTGCCAGCAGTGAAGGTAGTCGTATTTACACAGATACGCAGTATTTT.

This clonotype was seen a few times. This chain connects TRBV13 to TRBJ2-2; 7 positions agree with TRBD1. CDR3 length: 15 amino acids. Trimming removed 5 bases from V and 8 bases from J; junction bases left unmatched: 11. CDR1 and CDR2 (germline): PRHDT, FYEKMQ (reference sequence). The DNA of the CDR3 is TGTGCCAGCAGCCCGCCGGACAGGAGGAGAGGGGAGCTGTTTTTT. It encodes CASSPPDRRRGELFF. Variable domain in full (rest from reference TRBV13 and TRBJ2-2): AAGVIQSPRHLIKEKRETATLKCYPIPRHDTVYWYQQGPGQDPQFLISFYEKMQSDKGSIPDRFSAQQFSDYHSELNMSSLELGDSALYFCASSPPDRRRGELFFGEGSRLTVL.

This clonotype was observed a handful of times. V usage is TRBV11-3 and J usage is TRBJ1-2; D is unresolved. V shed 3 bases and J shed 0 bases, with 11 bases lying between them. This CDR3 is built from 15 residues. Germline lookup yields CDR1 SGHNT and CDR2 YENEEA. The CDR3 region is CASSFEGPANYGYTF. As DNA, the CDR3 is TGTGCCAGCAGCTTCGAAGGACCCGCTAACTATGGCTACACCTTC.

This clonotype was observed a few times. The genes are TRBV25-1 and TRBJ2-5, with 7 nucleotides matching TRBD2. V was pared by 1 base and J by 3 bases, with 5 bases of the junction left unmatched. Germline CDR1 reads MGHDK; CDR2 reads SYGVNS. This CDR3 has 15 residues. CDR3 sequence (DNA): TGTGCCAGCAGTGAATCCCGCGGGAGAGAAGAGACCCAGTACTTC. Its translation is CASSESRGREETQYF.

This clonotype was observed a handful of times. The chain carries TRBV12-3 or TRBV12-4 and TRBJ2-2; TRBD2 matches at 7 bases. J was trimmed by 2 bases and V by 6 bases; bases with no gene match: 9. There are 16 residues in the CDR3. The CDR3 nucleotides read TGTGCCAGCAGATGGGACGCGGGAGAAAACACCGGGGAGCTGTTTTTT. Protein: CASRWDAGENTGELFF.